The 30 T cell receptor beta chains below come from one sample, sequenced in a study of regulatory T cells in long-lasting Graves disease. Building the TCR beta libraries relied on iRepertoire HTBI primers, and CDR3 regions underwent Arm-PCR. One entry per CDR3 protein results from TCRdb running MiXCR on the multiplex PCR reads. Of around 430,000 distinct CDR3 sequences in the sample, around a fifth were seen once. Regarding time point: persistent/refractory GD, antithyroid drugs over 5 years with positive TRAb. Construction of the TCR library relied on RNA isolated from PBMCs. This sample comprised peripheral blood mononuclear cells (PBMCs), obtained when the disease was refractory, from a patient treated with antithyroid drugs. All receptors derive from a female donor with Graves disease.

This clonotype has ten or more counts. This chain links TRBV12-3 or TRBV12-4 with TRBJ1-1; D is possibly TRBD1 (5 bases). Between the trimmed V and J ends, which lost 6 bases and 0 bases, there was a span of 17 bases. The CDR3 loop spans 16 amino acids. The CDR3 coding sequence is TGTGCCAGCAGCCCGAGGGACCTCGCCATGAACACTGAAGCTTTCTTT. The encoded protein is CASSPRDLAMNTEAFF.

This clonotype was observed at least ten times. The rearrangement links TRBV11-3 to TRBJ2-2; the match to TRBD1 covers 8 bases. The CDR3 runs to 15 residues. Trimming cost V 4 bases and J 6 bases; bases outside gene matches: 7. Germline V lookup: CDR1 SGHNT, CDR2 YENEEA. The CDR3 loop is CASSSRQGKAGELFF. CDR3 coding DNA: TGTGCCAGCAGCTCTCGACAGGGGAAGGCCGGGGAGCTGTTTTTT.

There are many counts of this clonotype. CDR3 region: CSARGDSYGYTF. As DNA, the CDR3 is TGCAGTGCTAGAGGGGACAGTTATGGCTACACCTTC. The chain couples TRBV20-1 to TRBJ1-2, with TRBD1 matching 7 bases. CDR1 is DFQATT, CDR2 SNEGSKA, per germline (reference sequence). The CDR3 runs to 12 residues. V was pared by 1 base and J by 5 bases, with 1 base of the junction left unmatched.

The genes are TRBV19 and TRBJ1-6, with 7 bases matching TRBD1. CDR3 length: 14 amino acids. CDR1 and CDR2 from the germline V gene are LNHDA and SQIVND (reference sequence). J was trimmed by 7 bases and V by 6 bases; bases with no gene match: 6. CDR3 region: CASSLGQPNSPLHF. CDR3 DNA sequence: TGTGCCAGTAGCCTGGGACAGCCAAATTCACCCCTCCACTTT.

This rearrangement joins TRBV30 to TRBJ2-7; possibly TRBD1 for D (6 bases). The CDR3 contains 13 residues. Germline V gene sequence: CDR1 GTSNPN, CDR2 SVGIG (reference sequence). Trimming left V 7 bases short and J 1 base short, with 14 bases between. The DNA of the CDR3 is TGTGCCTCCTGGGGGCGTCCGTCCTACGAGCAGTACTTC. Its translation is CASWGRPSYEQYF.

Regarding this clonotype: This may come from a read error, since a much larger clone is one base off. The J gene is TRBJ2-7, the V gene TRBV3-1; D ambiguous. The CDR3 consists of 11 residues. Germline V CDR1 and CDR2: LGHDT, YNNKEL (reference sequence). With 1 base removed from V and 5 bases from J, the gap between germline ends came to 3 bases. The CDR3 DNA reads as TGTGCCAGCAGCCAAGGGAACGAGCAGTACTTC. It encodes CASSQGNEQYF.

Of note for this clonotype: A much more abundant neighbour one base away suggests this may be a read error. V and J are TRBV25-1 and TRBJ2-5; D not resolved. CDR3 length: 15 residues. The germline CDR1 and CDR2 sequences are MGHDK and SYGVNS. The CDR3: CASGEWASFGETQYF. CDR3 DNA: TGTGCCAGCGGTGAATGGGCCAGCTTTGGGGAGACCCAGTACTTC.

This clonotype was seen repeatedly, ten times or more. This sequence joins TRBV28 and TRBJ1-1; D not certain. The V gene's germline CDR1 is MDHEN and CDR2 SYDVKM. V was clipped by 5 bases and J by 3 bases, with 13 bases between them. This CDR3 spans 14 amino acids. CDR3 in DNA: TGTGCCAGCAGTCCCCCCGGGCCTTACACTGAAGCTTTCTTT. It is translated as CASSPPGPYTEAFF.

This clonotype was seen repeatedly, ten times or more. Here the CDR3 DNA reads TGTGCCAGCAGTTTAGCCCGGCTACGTAACTATGGCTACACCTTC. It translates to CASSLARLRNYGYTF. The chain employs TRBV12-3 or TRBV12-4 and TRBJ1-2; D uncertain. This CDR3 comprises 15 residues. Trimming took 0 bases from V and 1 from J, leaving 9 bases between them.

V usage is TRBV28 and J usage is TRBJ1-5; D unclear. Germline V CDR1 and CDR2: MDHEN, SYDVKM. The CDR3 consists of 14 residues. The ends were cut back, 8 bases at V and 0 bases at J, with 11 bases in the middle. As DNA, the CDR3 is TGTGCCAGCGCAGACACCAATAGCAATCAGCCCCAGCATTTT. Translating it yields CASADTNSNQPQHF.

This clonotype was counted ten times or more. J is TRBJ1-5 and V is TRBV12-3 or TRBV12-4, with 8 nucleotides matching TRBD1. This CDR3 has 16 amino acids. Unmatched junction bases numbered 6, after V lost 0 bases and J lost 5 bases. CDR3 nucleotides: TGTGCCAGCAGTTTAGCGGCAGGGGGCGCGGATCAGCCCCAGCATTTT. Its translation: CASSLAAGGADQPQHF.

This clonotype occurred many times. The chain joins TRBV12-3 or TRBV12-4 to TRBJ1-3, with 7 bases aligning to TRBD1. The CDR3 runs to 16 residues. V shed 5 bases, J shed 3 bases, and the junction held 10 bases outside the gene matches. The CDR3 nucleotides read TGTGCCAGCAGTCCCACAGGGGTAGGCGGTGGAAACACCATATATTTT. This codes for CASSPTGVGGGNTIYF.

The rearrangement links TRBV20-1 to TRBJ1-2; D is possibly TRBD1 (5 bases). V was trimmed by 5 bases and J by 8 bases, leaving 15 bases between them. Germline lookup yields CDR1 DFQATT and CDR2 SNEGSKA (reference sequence). The CDR3 has 12 amino acids. The CDR3 region has the DNA TGCAGTGCTGAGCCCCCGGGGCGCGGCTACACCTTC. This gives the protein CSAEPPGRGYTF.

This clonotype was counted many times. The chain links TRBV2 to TRBJ1-1; D may be TRBD1 (6 bases). CDR1 is SNHLY, CDR2 FYNNEI, per germline. This CDR3 is 14 amino acids long. The ends were cut back, 3 bases at V and 6 bases at J, with 14 bases in the middle. In DNA, the CDR3 is TGTGCCAGCAGTGACGAGGGGGTAAGAGCTGAAGCTTTCTTT. Its translation: CASSDEGVRAEAFF.

There are many counts of this clonotype. The J gene is TRBJ1-1, the V gene TRBV12-3 or TRBV12-4; TRBD1 agrees at 7 bases. This CDR3 region has 14 residues. V lost 4 bases and J lost 0; bases outside the gene matches: 2. In DNA, the CDR3 is TGTGCCAGCAGTTGGGGACAGTTGAACACTGAAGCTTTCTTT. This sequence encodes CASSWGQLNTEAFF.

This clonotype has a handful of counts. The chain uses TRBV20-1 and TRBJ2-7, with D tentatively TRBD2 (7 bases). The germline V gene has CDR1 DFQATT and CDR2 SNEGSKA (reference sequence). This CDR3 has 13 amino acids. Trimming left V 7 bases short and J 6 bases short, with 19 bases between. The CDR3: CSGGGVARGEQYF. The CDR3 DNA reads TGCAGTGGAGGGGGGGTAGCCCGTGGCGAGCAGTACTTC.

V and J are TRBV9 and TRBJ1-4; 8 bases match TRBD1. CDR1 and CDR2 from the germline V gene are SGDLS and YYNGEE. This CDR3 has 15 amino acids. The V and J ends lost 3 bases and 7 bases, in that order; junction bases with no gene match: 8. The CDR3 bases are TGTGCCAGCAGCGCAATAACAGGGGGGGGTGAAAAACTGTTTTTT. This codes for CASSAITGGGEKLFF. Full variable domain (remainder filled in from reference TRBV9 and TRBJ1-4): DSGVTQTPKHLITATGQRVTLRCSPRSGDLSVYWYQQSLDQGLQFLIQYYNGEERAKGNILERFSAQQFPDLHSELNLSSLELGDSALYFCASSAITGGGEKLFFGSGTQLSVL.

In this sample, this clonotype turned up many times. J is TRBJ1-6 and V is TRBV19; D gene ambiguous. V shed 3 bases and J shed 7 bases, with 10 bases lying between them. Germline values: CDR1 LNHDA, CDR2 SQIVND (reference sequence). The CDR3 has 14 residues. The CDR3 sequence is CASSMMGSNSPLHF. The CDR3 DNA reads TGTGCCAGTAGTATGATGGGGTCCAATTCACCCCTCCACTTT. The full variable domain, completed using reference TRBV19 and TRBJ1-6, is DGGITQSPKYLFRKEGQNVTLSCEQNLNHDAMYWYRQDPGQGLRLIYYSQIVNDFQKGDIAEGYSVSREKKESFPLTVTSAQKNPTAFYLCASSMMGSNSPLHFGNGTRLTVT.

A few counts support this clonotype. V is TRBV5-8 and J is TRBJ1-5, with a possible D match to TRBD1 (6 bases). With 1 base removed from V and 7 bases from J, the gap between germline ends came to 9 bases. Germline-derived CDR1 and CDR2 are SGHTS and YDEGEE. The CDR3 spans 13 residues. CDR3 protein: CASSLRGPQPQHF. The DNA of the CDR3 is TGTGCCAGCAGCTTGCGGGGGCCGCAGCCCCAGCATTTT.

This clonotype was found many times. The rearrangement uses TRBV2 and TRBJ1-5; D unresolved. Germline V gene lookup returns CDR1 SNHLY and CDR2 FYNNEI. V dropped 0 bases and J dropped 4 bases, with 7 bases sitting between them. CDR3 length: 14 amino acids. The CDR3 DNA is TGTGCCAGCAGTGAAGCGGCCCAAAATCAGCCCCAGCATTTT. Translation: CASSEAAQNQPQHF.

This clonotype was detected ten times or more. This sequence joins TRBV28 and TRBJ2-7; 12 nucleotides match TRBD2. CDR3 length: 15 amino acids. In germline, CDR1 is MDHEN, CDR2 SYDVKM. V was pared by 4 bases and J by 7 bases, with 8 bases of the junction left unmatched. The CDR3 is CASSSPSGGAGEQYF. CDR3 DNA sequence: TGTGCCAGCAGTTCCCCTAGCGGGGGGGCTGGGGAGCAGTACTTC. The variable domain in full, completed from reference TRBV28 and TRBJ2-7, reads DVKVTQSSRYLVKRTGEKVFLECVQDMDHENMFWYRQDPGLGLRLIYFSYDVKMKEKGDIPEGYSVSREKKERFSLILESASTNQTSMYLCASSSPSGGAGEQYFGPGTRLTVT.

CDR3 nucleotides: TGCAGTGCCTTAATGGGGGCGGGGTGGACTGAAGCTTTCTTT. This sequence encodes CSALMGAGWTEAFF. This sequence joins TRBV20-1 and TRBJ1-1; possible D gene TRBD1, 6 bases. From germline, CDR1 is DFQATT and CDR2 SNEGSKA (reference sequence). This CDR3 contains 14 residues. V was trimmed by 6 bases and J by 5 bases, leaving 19 bases between them.

This clonotype was counted only a few times. This chain connects TRBV29-1 to TRBJ2-7, with 7 bases that match TRBD2. The ends lost 1 base at V and 0 bases at J; junction bases unmatched: 3. The germline V gene has CDR1 SQVTM and CDR2 ANQGSEA. The CDR3 runs to 14 residues. CDR3 region: CSVEVASGSYEQYF. The CDR3 nucleotides are TGCAGCGTTGAAGTGGCTAGCGGCTCCTACGAGCAGTACTTC.

The table lists this clonotype with a few counts. V and J are TRBV25-1 and TRBJ1-3; D call uncertain. The CDR3 has 14 residues. Germline CDR1 MGHDK, CDR2 SYGVNS. V lost 1 base and J lost 2, with 6 bases in between. The CDR3 sequence: CASSEWRAGNTIYF. DNA of the CDR3: TGTGCCAGCAGTGAATGGAGGGCTGGAAACACCATATATTTT.

In this sample, this clonotype turned up a few times. The chain employs TRBV20-1 and TRBJ1-6; 7 bases map to TRBD1. This CDR3 has 12 amino acids. From germline, CDR1 is DFQATT and CDR2 SNEGSKA (reference sequence). J gave up 8 bases and V 6 bases, and 4 bases lay outside the gene matches. The CDR3 here is CSAVQGDSPLHF. The CDR3 DNA follows: TGCAGTGCCGTCCAGGGGGATTCACCCCTCCACTTT.

This clonotype was detected many times. The V call is TRBV20-1, the J call TRBJ2-5; perhaps TRBD2 as D (6 bases). Germline assignment: CDR1 DFQATT and CDR2 SNEGSKA (reference sequence). This CDR3 region has 13 residues. Trimming cost V 3 bases and J 3 bases, with 11 bases left between them. Here the CDR3 DNA reads TGCAGTGCTAGGGCTGGCGGGGAAGAGACCCAGTACTTC. It encodes CSARAGGEETQYF.

This clonotype was counted many times. CDR3 sequence: CAGGDGRAPQHF. CDR3 DNA sequence: TGTGCCGGGGGGGACGGGAGGGCGCCCCAGCATTTT. This chain connects TRBV28 to TRBJ1-5; maybe TRBD1 (5 bases). The germline gives CDR1 MDHEN, CDR2 SYDVKM. The CDR3 is 12 residues long. V was trimmed by 11 bases and J by 9 bases, leaving 17 bases between them.

The chain combines TRBV15 with TRBJ1-3; D remains ambiguous. Trimming took off 3 bases at V and 2 bases at J, with 11 bases between the two ends. Germline CDR1 is LNHNV and CDR2 is YYDKDF (reference sequence). The CDR3 spans 15 residues. The CDR3 bases are TGTGCCACCAGCAGCCGGGCCGCGGCTGGAAACACCATATATTTT. It codes for CATSSRAAAGNTIYF.

This clonotype turned up a few times. The chain employs TRBV13 and TRBJ1-3; the D gene is possibly TRBD1 (6 bases). The V end lost 5 bases, the J end lost 0 bases, and 11 bases lay between the germline ends. CDR3 length: 15 amino acids. Germline V CDR1 and CDR2: PRHDT, FYEKMQ (reference sequence). The CDR3 spells CASSTQGFSGNTIYF. DNA for the CDR3: TGTGCCAGCAGCACCCAGGGGTTCTCTGGAAACACCATATATTTT.

V gene TRBV10-3 combines with J gene TRBJ2-1, with D possibly TRBD1 on 5 matching bases. The CDR3 covers 13 residues. CDR1 ENHRY and CDR2 SYGVKD come from the germline V gene. Trimming removed 2 bases at V and 6 bases at J, with 8 bases between. This CDR3 reads CAISETDSNEQFF. The CDR3 nucleotides read TGTGCCATCAGTGAGACTGACAGCAATGAGCAGTTCTTC.